These T cell receptor beta chains were read from a single sample in a study of cytomegalovirus exposure and HLA in healthy donors. Some clones are missing from TCRdb's copy, which holds only in-frame ones; the method was immunoSEQ multiplex PCR. The sample includes some 350,000 clones, 87% seen only once; the top ten take approximately 1.1%. The specimen sequenced was PBMCs. These receptors were taken from a woman younger than 45 in good health and CMV-seropositive. CDR3s include the opening cysteine and the closing phenylalanine or tryptophan. The order of the fields is J gene, V gene, CDR3 length, D gene, CDR3 DNA, CDR3 protein. A D gene is named only where the DNA matches it firmly.

j_call: TRBJ2-6
v_call: TRBV27
cdr3_length: 19
d_call: TRBD1
cdr3_nt: TGTGCCAGCAGTTCCCCAATGGAGACAGGGAGCTCTGGGGCCAACGTCCTGACTTTC
cdr3_aa: CASSSPMETGSSGANVLTF

j_call: TRBJ1-4
v_call: TRBV25-1
cdr3_length: 12
d_call: .
cdr3_nt: TGTGCCAGCAGTCCCCCTGAACACGAACTGTTTTTT
cdr3_aa: CASSPPEHELFF

j_call: TRBJ1-5
v_call: TRBV5-5
cdr3_length: 15
d_call: .
cdr3_nt: TGTGCCAGCAGCTTGATGGGGTTCGGCAATCAGCCCCAGCATTTT
cdr3_aa: CASSLMGFGNQPQHF

j_call: TRBJ2-2
v_call: TRBV9
cdr3_length: 15
d_call: TRBD1
cdr3_nt: TGTGCCAGCAGCGTGGACAGGGTCCAGACCGGGGAGCTGTTTTTT
cdr3_aa: CASSVDRVQTGELFF

j_call: TRBJ1-4
v_call: TRBV5-1
cdr3_length: 13
d_call: .
cdr3_nt: TGCGCCAGCAGCTACGCGGTTGAGGAAAAACTGTTTTTT
cdr3_aa: CASSYAVEEKLFF

j_call: TRBJ1-1
v_call: TRBV7-2
cdr3_length: 16
d_call: .
cdr3_nt: TGTGCCAGCATCAGGTTTTCGATTACAGGGAACACTGAAGCTTTCTTT
cdr3_aa: CASIRFSITGNTEAFF

j_call: TRBJ1-1
v_call: TRBV2
cdr3_length: 12
d_call: .
cdr3_nt: TGTGCCAGCAGAGGTAGGAACACTGAAGCTTTCTTT
cdr3_aa: CASRGRNTEAFF

j_call: TRBJ2-3
v_call: TRBV9
cdr3_length: 13
d_call: .
cdr3_nt: TGTGCCAGCAGCGTAGGCCAGGCGTATACGCAGTATTTT
cdr3_aa: CASSVGQAYTQYF

j_call: TRBJ1-1
v_call: TRBV28
cdr3_length: 11
d_call: TRBD1
cdr3_nt: TGTGCCAGCAGTTCCGGACAGGGGGCTTTCTTT
cdr3_aa: CASSSGQGAFF

j_call: TRBJ2-1
v_call: TRBV2
cdr3_length: 15
d_call: TRBD1
cdr3_nt: TGTGCCAGCAGTGAGTGGACAGGGGGTTACAATGAGCAGTTCTTC
cdr3_aa: CASSEWTGGYNEQFF

j_call: TRBJ2-7
v_call: TRBV5-1
cdr3_length: 14
d_call: TRBD2
cdr3_nt: TGCGCCAGCAGAATTAGCGGGAGGGGGTACGAGCAGTACTTC
cdr3_aa: CASRISGRGYEQYF

j_call: TRBJ2-2
v_call: TRBV29-1
cdr3_length: 13
d_call: .
cdr3_nt: TGCAGCACCCGAGGTGTGGGGAACGGGGAGCTGTTTTTT
cdr3_aa: CSTRGVGNGELFF

j_call: TRBJ1-6
v_call: TRBV5-1
cdr3_length: 18
d_call: .
cdr3_nt: TGCGCCAGCAGTTCCCAGCTACAATCCCTTTCATATAATTCACCCCTCCACTTT
cdr3_aa: CASSSQLQSLSYNSPLHF